Reported below is one TCR beta chain. Assay used: immunoSEQ multiplex PCR; TCRdb lists only in-frame clones, some missing. The table lists some 70,000 clones, 80% to 95% of them singletons. Sequencing used PBMCs. This clonotype was obtained from a man aged 35 to 55 with rheumatoid arthritis.

CDR3 DNA: TGTGCCAGTAGTGGCCACCAGGGAGTAGCGAACGGGGAGCTGTTTTTT. Amino acids: CASSGHQGVANGELFF. The J gene is TRBJ2-2, the V gene TRBV19; D tentatively reads TRBD1 or TRBD2 (5 bases each). CDR1 is LNHDA and CDR2 is SQIVND in the germline V gene (reference sequence). Trimming left V 5 bases short and J 7 bases short, with 20 bases between. This CDR3 is built from 16 residues. Looking up the rest from reference TRBV19 and TRBJ2-2 gives the full variable domain: DGGITQSPKYLFRKEGQNVTLSCEQNLNHDAMYWYRQDPGQGLRLIYYSQIVNDFQKGDIAEGYSVSREKKESFPLTVTSAQKNPTAFYLCASSGHQGVANGELFFGEGSRLTVL.